Detailed here is one T cell receptor beta chain. The data derive from a study of blood T cell repertoires in COVID-19. Those enrolled, adults aged roughly 18 to 90 years, came from roughly 23 US areas. Two negative PCRs, clearance, or symptom resolution characterized the recovered Cohort 3 donors. Generated by immunoSEQ multiplex PCR, the TCRdb table keeps only in-frame clones and is missing some. The table shows about 390,000 clones, with approximately 90% occurring only once. J lost 7 bases, V lost 6 bases, and 10 bases had no gene match. The CDR3 length is 15 residues. Germline values: CDR1 SNHLY, CDR2 FYNNEI.

Material for sequencing was PBMCs or T cells enriched from blood (not recorded which). This sequence was found in a woman in her 50s who had recovered from COVID-19. This chain uses TRBV2 with TRBJ2-1; TRBD1 aligns across 9 bases. The CDR3 is CASSPRTGVGNEQFF. The CDR3, as DNA: TGTGCCAGCAGCCCCCGGACAGGGGTGGGGAATGAGCAGTTCTTC.